This T cell receptor beta chain was recovered during a study of blood T cells in healthy people across ages. Individuals who donated were healthy Caucasians from Russia aged roughly 6 to 100. V was shortened by 6 bases and J by 6 bases, with 15 bases between the two germline ends. The CDR3 contains 14 residues. Germline lookup yields CDR1 DFQATT and CDR2 SNEGSKA (reference sequence). A word on this clonotype: The antigen remains undetermined.

Next came a second PCR, run for 7 to 11 cycles, which used a sample-barcoded 5' primer along with a J-beta primer mix. One entry per CDR3 protein, called by TCRdb with MiXCR from the 5' RACE reads. The sample records about 640,000 distinct CDR3 sequences, 45% to 65% being singletons. Overall study results and limits: Unsorted PBMCs blocked a conclusive comparison of naive and antigen-experienced cells. Long-lived donors carried more naive CD4+ cells and greater diversity than aged donors. Investigators treated diversity estimates from one million T cells as underestimates.

The V call is TRBV20-1, the J call TRBJ1-6; the D gene is possibly TRBD1 (6 bases). The specimen was blood. This TCR was recovered from a man aged 60 to 69 in good health. CDR3 protein: CSALRDTSNSPLHF. For the CDR3, the DNA is TGCAGTGCGCTCCGGGACACCAGTAATTCACCCCTCCACTTT.